The 24 T cell receptor beta chains below all came from one sample that was sequenced in a study of cytomegalovirus exposure and HLA in healthy donors. 60 Vbeta and 13 Jbeta primers were used in PCR. Clones were read by immunoSEQ multiplex PCR, and TCRdb kept only the in-frame ones, dropping some. The repertoire holds under 200,000 clones, roughly 84% seen once, with about 0.4% in the top ten. Material: PBMCs. Every receptor here comes from a boy aged 2-15 years in good health and CMV-seronegative.

The chain couples TRBV5-1 to TRBJ2-1; TRBD2 agrees at 8 bases. CDR3 length: 15 amino acids. The junction had 9 bases not matched to a gene; V was cut back by 4 bases and J by 6 bases. Per the germline V gene, CDR1 is SGHRS and CDR2 is YFSETQ. The CDR3 DNA reads as TGCGCCAGCAGCCTCACCGGGACTAGTATCAATGAGCAGTTCTTC. Its protein is CASSLTGTSINEQFF.

This chain joins TRBV10-1 and TRBJ2-1; 8 positions match TRBD1. The CDR3 has 15 amino acids. CDR1 is WNHNN, CDR2 SYGVQD, per germline (reference sequence). V lost 6 bases and J lost 5; bases outside the gene matches: 9. Here the CDR3 reads CASRGTDRANNEQFF. The CDR3 bases are TGCGCCAGCAGGGGAACGGACAGGGCGAACAATGAGCAGTTCTTC.

This rearrangement joins TRBV19 to TRBJ2-5, with 9 bases matching TRBD2. The J call could be wrong; TRBJ2-7 is a better fit for the DNA end. The germline CDR1 and CDR2 sequences are LNHDA and SQIVND (reference sequence). CDR3 size: 14 residues. CDR3 loop: CASSIVAGASEQYF. The CDR3, as DNA: TGTGCCAGTAGTATAGTAGCGGGAGCAAGCGAGCAGTACTTC.

Here the CDR3 DNA reads TGTGCCAGCAGCCAGAACCGGGACAGGGCTGGACAGCCCCAGCATTTT. Translating gives CASSQNRDRAGQPQHF. The chain links TRBV4-2 to TRBJ1-5; 9 bases line up with TRBD1. CDR3 size: 16 residues. The junction had 10 bases not matched to a gene; V was cut back by 3 bases and J by 7 bases. Germline lookup yields CDR1 LGHNA and CDR2 YNFKEQ.

This clone was picked up a small number of times. The chain carries TRBV2 and TRBJ1-4; D remains unclear. Trimming shortened V by 9 bases and J by 8 bases, and 19 bases separated the two germline ends. CDR3 size: 14 residues. The germline V gene has CDR1 SNHLY and CDR2 FYNNEI. This CDR3 is CAREEEAGREKLFF. The CDR3 nucleotides are TGTGCCAGGGAGGAGGAGGCTGGGAGGGAAAAACTGTTTTTT. Full variable domain (missing parts from reference TRBV2 and TRBJ1-4): EPEVTQTPSHQVTQMGQEVILRCVPISNHLYFYWYRQILGQKVEFLVSFYNNEISEKSEIFDDQFSVERPDGSNFTLKIRSTKLEDSAMYFCAREEEAGREKLFFGSGTQLSVL.

The chain has TRBV13 and TRBJ2-3; 12 bases match TRBD2. Looked up from germline, CDR1 is PRHDT and CDR2 is FYEKMQ (reference sequence). The trim removed 6 bases at V and 9 bases at J, leaving 13 bases unmatched. The CDR3 runs to 16 residues. This CDR3 is CASRPRLAGAQETQYF. For the CDR3, the DNA is TGTGCCAGCAGACCCAGACTAGCGGGAGCCCAGGAAACGCAGTATTTT.

The V call is TRBV4-2, the J call TRBJ1-5; D gene unclear. Between the trimmed V and J ends, which lost 1 base and 3 bases, there was a span of 13 bases. The germline V gene has CDR1 LGHNA and CDR2 YNFKEQ. The CDR3 is 16 amino acids. The CDR3 protein is CASSQGADDFNQPQHF. CDR3 DNA: TGTGCCAGCAGCCAAGGGGCCGATGATTTCAATCAGCCCCAGCATTTT.

V is TRBV27 and J is TRBJ2-7; D uncertain. From germline, CDR1 is MNHEY and CDR2 SMNVEV (reference sequence). CDR3 length: 13 residues. V was clipped by 4 bases and J by 4 bases, with 11 bases between them. The chain's CDR3 is CASSYSSQYEQYF. The CDR3 nucleotides are TGTGCCAGCAGTTACTCGTCTCAATACGAGCAGTACTTC.

The CDR3 is CASSLGLAGPEQFF. CDR3 sequence (DNA): TGTGCCAGCAGCTTAGGACTAGCGGGCCCTGAGCAGTTCTTC. The J gene is TRBJ2-1, the V gene TRBV7-9; 10 nucleotides align to TRBD2. V gave up 1 base and J gave up 9 bases; unmatched junction bases: 3. Per germline, CDR1 SEHNR and CDR2 FQNEAQ (reference sequence). The CDR3 runs to 14 residues.

The chain recombines TRBV10-2 with TRBJ2-1, with 13 bases matching TRBD2. V trimming: 6 bases; J trimming: 9 bases; junction bases outside the gene matches: 11. The CDR3 extends over 16 amino acids. From germline, CDR1 is WSHSY and CDR2 SAAADI. CDR3 coding DNA: TGCGCCAGCAGGACTAGCGGGGGGCGGGTAAGCGGTGAGCAGTTCTTC. The encoded protein is CASRTSGGRVSGEQFF.

J is TRBJ2-7 and V is TRBV6-5, with no clear D. Germline CDR1 is MNHEY and CDR2 is SVGAGI. Trimming stripped 1 base from V and 0 bases from J, with 10 bases between. The CDR3 length is 15 residues. The CDR3 protein is CASSYFSRNSYEQYF. CDR3 nucleotide sequence: TGTGCCAGCAGTTACTTCTCCAGGAACTCCTACGAGCAGTACTTC.

The chain links TRBV27 to TRBJ2-1, with TRBD2 matching 10 bases. V shed 3 bases, J shed 4 bases, and the junction held 12 bases outside the gene matches. The CDR3 totals 18 residues. Germline lookup yields CDR1 MNHEY and CDR2 SMNVEV (reference sequence). Written as DNA, the CDR3 is TGTGCCAGCAGTTTGGAGCGGGTAGTAGCGGGAGGATACAATGAGCAGTTCTTC. This codes for CASSLERVVAGGYNEQFF.

The genes are TRBV11-2 and TRBJ2-7, with 9 nucleotides matching TRBD1. The germline V gene has CDR1 SGHAT and CDR2 FQNNGV. The J segment lost 4 bases and the V segment lost 4 bases, leaving 8 bases of the junction unmatched. This CDR3 has 15 residues. The CDR3 region has the DNA TGTGCCAGCAGCTCTCACGGGACAGGGACTTACGAGCAGTACTTC. This sequence encodes CASSSHGTGTYEQYF.

The chain couples TRBV14 to TRBJ2-7; a weak D match, TRBD2 (5 bases). Germline V gene data show CDR1 as SGHDN and CDR2 as FVKESK. This CDR3 has 15 amino acids. V was pared by 4 bases and J by 5 bases, with 18 bases between. In nucleotides, the CDR3 is TGTGCCAGCAGCCCGATACTAGGGCGTACGGACGAGCAGTACTTC. Its protein is CASSPILGRTDEQYF.

V and J are TRBV7-9 and TRBJ1-3; the D is unclear. V shed 4 bases and J shed 0 bases, with 19 bases lying between them. CDR1 and CDR2 from the germline V gene are SEHNR and FQNEAQ (reference sequence). The CDR3 spans 18 residues. The CDR3 region has the DNA TGTGCCAGCAGCTCCATAATTGGCGGCTGGAGCTCTGGAAACACCATATATTTT. The encoded protein is CASSSIIGGWSSGNTIYF. Full variable domain (remainder filled in from reference TRBV7-9 and TRBJ1-3): DTGVSQNPRHKITKRGQNVTFRCDPISEHNRLYWYRQTLGQGPEFLTYFQNEAQLEKSRLLSDRFSAERPKGSFSTLEIQRTEQGDSAMYLCASSSIIGGWSSGNTIYFGEGSWLTVV.

This CDR3 reads CASSLAGVEPYNEQFF. The CDR3, as DNA: TGCGCCAGCAGCTTGGCCGGGGTAGAGCCCTACAATGAGCAGTTCTTC. V and J are TRBV5-1 and TRBJ2-1, with D tentatively TRBD2 (5 bases). Germline loops: CDR1 SGHRS, CDR2 YFSETQ. The germline V and J ends were trimmed by 0 bases and 2 bases, with 12 bases remaining between them. CDR3 size: 16 residues.

The gene calls are TRBV12-5 and TRBJ1-1, with D possibly TRBD1 on 5 matching bases. CDR1 is LGHNT, CDR2 FRNRAP, per germline. The V and J ends lost 0 bases and 2 bases respectively, with 13 bases between them. The CDR3 loop spans 16 amino acids. The CDR3 region has the DNA TGTGCTAGTGGTTTGGTACAAGTAGGGGAAAACACTGAAGCTTTCTTT. This codes for CASGLVQVGENTEAFF.

The chain uses TRBV6-1 and TRBJ1-3; TRBD1 matches at 7 bases. CDR1 and CDR2 (germline): MNHNS, SASEGT. The CDR3 is 15 residues long. Trimming removed 8 bases from V and 8 bases from J; junction bases left unmatched: 15. The CDR3 loop reads CASLPRTRQGHTIYF. The CDR3, as DNA: TGTGCCAGCCTCCCCCGCACGAGACAGGGACACACCATATATTTT.

CDR3 coding DNA: TGTGCCAGCAGCTTGTGGCTTTCTGGGGCCAACGTCCTGACTTTC. Translation gives CASSLWLSGANVLTF. The V gene is TRBV5-4, the J gene TRBJ2-6, with D uncertain. V lost 1 base, J lost 1 base, and 6 bases lay in between. CDR1 SGHNT and CDR2 YYREEE come from the germline V gene (reference sequence). This CDR3 is 15 amino acids long.

The chain couples TRBV5-1 to TRBJ1-3, with a weak D call TRBD1 (5 bases). CDR3 size: 13 residues. Germline CDR1 is SGHRS and CDR2 is YFSETQ. V lost 4 bases and J lost 0, with 5 bases in between. CDR3 in amino acids: CASSQGSGNTIYF. The CDR3 DNA reads TGCGCCAGCAGCCAGGGCTCTGGAAACACCATATATTTT.

This chain joins TRBV6-1 and TRBJ2-7, with a weak D call TRBD1 (6 bases). Trimming took 4 bases from V and 1 from J, leaving 11 bases between them. Germline CDR1 and CDR2: MNHNS and SASEGT. The CDR3 is made up of 14 amino acids. The CDR3, as DNA: TGTGCCAGCAGTGGAATGCAGGGGTCCTACGAGCAGTACTTC. Its protein is CASSGMQGSYEQYF.

The CDR3 nucleotides are TGTGCCAGCAGCCCCCTAATGAACACTGAAGCTTTCTTT. This encodes CASSPLMNTEAFF. V gene TRBV11-2 combines with J gene TRBJ1-1, with D hard to call. The CDR3 covers 13 residues. V lost 5 bases, J lost 0 bases, and 7 bases lay in between. CDR1 and CDR2 from the germline V gene are SGHAT and FQNNGV.

The CDR3 protein is CASSIDREGTGPRGYTF. CDR3 in DNA: TGTGCCAGTAGTATAGATCGGGAAGGGACAGGTCCTCGAGGCTACACCTTC. The V and J genes are TRBV19 and TRBJ1-2; 8 bases are a match to TRBD1. The length of the CDR3 is 17 residues. The germline V gene has CDR1 LNHDA and CDR2 SQIVND (reference sequence). V shed 0 bases, J shed 8 bases, and the junction held 14 bases outside the gene matches.

The chain joins TRBV18 to TRBJ2-5; TRBD2 matches 10 bases. The CDR3 runs to 14 residues. Trimming at V came to 6 bases and at J to 1 base, leaving 2 bases not matched to a gene. The germline V gene encodes CDR1 KGHSH and CDR2 LQKENI. CDR3 nucleotides: TGTGCCAGCTCCCCTAGCGGGAGCCAAGAGACCCAGTACTTC. It encodes CASSPSGSQETQYF. The variable domain in full, completed from reference TRBV18 and TRBJ2-5, reads NAGVMQNPRHLVRRRGQEARLRCSPMKGHSHVYWYRQLPEEGLKFMVYLQKENIIDESGMPKERFSAEFPKEGPSILRIQQVVRGDSAAYFCASSPSGSQETQYFGPGTRLLVL.